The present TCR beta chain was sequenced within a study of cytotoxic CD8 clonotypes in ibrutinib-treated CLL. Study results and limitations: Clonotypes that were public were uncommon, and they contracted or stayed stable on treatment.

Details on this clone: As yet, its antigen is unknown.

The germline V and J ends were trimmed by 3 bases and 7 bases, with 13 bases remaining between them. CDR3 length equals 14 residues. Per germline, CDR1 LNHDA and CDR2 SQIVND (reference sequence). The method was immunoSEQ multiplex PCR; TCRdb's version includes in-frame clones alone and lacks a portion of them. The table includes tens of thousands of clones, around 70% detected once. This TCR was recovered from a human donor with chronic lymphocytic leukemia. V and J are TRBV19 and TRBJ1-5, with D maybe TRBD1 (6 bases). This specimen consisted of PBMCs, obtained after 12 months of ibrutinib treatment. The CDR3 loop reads CASSIGGAGQPQHF. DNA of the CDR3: TGTGCCAGTAGTATTGGGGGGGCCGGACAGCCCCAGCATTTT. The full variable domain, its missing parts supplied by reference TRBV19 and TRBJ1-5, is DGGITQSPKYLFRKEGQNVTLSCEQNLNHDAMYWYRQDPGQGLRLIYYSQIVNDFQKGDIAEGYSVSREKKESFPLTVTSAQKNPTAFYLCASSIGGAGQPQHFGDGTRLSIL.